This is a list of T cell receptor beta chains from one sample in a study of CD8+ T cells in alopecia areata. Some clones are missing from TCRdb's copy, which holds only in-frame ones; the method was immunoSEQ multiplex PCR. The sample shows over 150,000 clones, approximately 60% of them seen only once. Sequenced sample: CD8+ T cells sorted from blood. Receptors were obtained from a human donor in good health. Each CDR3 is given with its conserved first and last residue. D genes are given only for firm matches. Clone sizes are given selectively: once, few, many, or a class where the clone is expanded.

j_call,d_call,v_call,clone_size,cdr3_aa,cdr3_nt
TRBJ1-1,TRBD1,TRBV4-1,few,CASGTTGGNTEAFF,TGCGCCAGCGGTACGACAGGGGGGAACACTGAAGCTTTCTTT
TRBJ1-5,.,TRBV5-1,once,CASSLAGYQPQHF,TGCGCCAGCAGCTTGGCGGGGTATCAGCCCCAGCATTTT
TRBJ2-2,.,TRBV6-5,once,CASRGGSGELFF,TGTGCCAGCAGGGGGGGCAGCGGGGAGCTGTTTTTT
TRBJ2-3,TRBD2,TRBV7-3,.,CASSFDGGGTDTQYF,TGTGCCAGCAGCTTTGACGGGGGGGGCACAGATACGCAGTATTTT
TRBJ2-3,.,TRBV6-5,.,CAAGGPPGPDTQYF,TGTGCCGCCGGAGGACCCCCGGGACCAGATACGCAGTATTTT
TRBJ1-2,.,TRBV13,.,CASSLGPQGSYTF,TGTGCCAGCAGCTTAGGCCCCCAGGGTAGCTACACCTTC
TRBJ1-1,.,TRBV6-5,.,CASSKNQGNTEAFF,TGTGCCAGCAGTAAAAACCAGGGGAACACTGAAGCTTTCTTT
TRBJ1-1,.,TRBV15,once,CATSRGWGSREAFF,TGTGCCACCAGCAGAGGCTGGGGCTCCCGCGAAGCTTTCTTT
TRBJ2-7,TRBD2,TRBV5-1,.,CASSLGSGGTYEQYF,TGCGCCAGCAGCTTGGGTTCCGGGGGGACCTACGAGCAGTACTTC
TRBJ2-7,.,TRBV5-6,once,CASSPDGRQEQYF,TGTGCCAGCAGCCCGGACGGCCGCCAGGAGCAGTACTTC
TRBJ1-1,.,TRBV30,.,CAWNPSVGYLGTEAFF,TGTGCCTGGAACCCCTCTGTTGGGTATTTGGGCACTGAAGCTTTCTTT
TRBJ2-3,TRBD2,TRBV25-1,.,CASSEYSSGGRSTDTQYF,TGTGCCAGCAGTGAATACTCTAGCGGGGGCCGTAGCACAGATACGCAGTATTTT
TRBJ2-1,.,TRBV19,.,CASSIGGINEQFF,TGTGCCAGTAGTATTGGAGGGATCAATGAGCAGTTCTTC
TRBJ1-5,.,TRBV2,.,CASSDNQPQHF,TGTGCCAGCTCTGACAATCAGCCCCAGCATTTT
TRBJ1-2,.,TRBV5-1,.,CASSFSGHGYTF,TGCGCCAGCAGCTTTAGCGGTCATGGCTACACCTTC
TRBJ2-5,TRBD1,TRBV7-9,.,CASSPRTGEVETQYF,TGTGCCAGCAGCCCTCGGACAGGAGAGGTGGAGACCCAGTACTTC
TRBJ2-1,TRBD2,TRBV7-9,.,CASSWPGRSDEQFF,TGTGCCAGCAGCTGGCCCGGGAGGAGCGATGAGCAGTTCTTC
TRBJ2-7,.,TRBV5-1,few,CASSLRGAGEQYF,TGCGCCAGCAGCTTGCGGGGGGCCGGCGAGCAGTACTTC
TRBJ2-7,.,TRBV25-1,.,CASSSHEQYF,TGTGCCAGCAGTTCCCACGAGCAGTACTTC
TRBJ1-5,TRBD1,TRBV6-4,many,CASSSTGEGQPQHF,TGTGCCAGCAGTAGCACAGGGGAGGGTCAGCCCCAGCATTTT
TRBJ1-4,.,TRBV11-2,.,CASSTPESANEKLFF,TGTGCCAGCAGCACCCCGGAGTCAGCTAATGAAAAACTGTTTTTT
TRBJ1-1,.,TRBV29-1,.,CSVVGGLEMNTEAFF,TGCAGCGTTGTTGGCGGACTCGAAATGAACACTGAAGCTTTCTTT
TRBJ1-2,.,TRBV29-1,few,CSVYSGGYTF,TGCAGCGTTTATTCAGGGGGCTACACCTTC
TRBJ1-4,.,TRBV5-6,.,CASSLANRANEKLFF,TGTGCCAGCAGCTTGGCCAATAGGGCTAATGAAAAACTGTTTTTT
TRBJ1-2,TRBD1,TRBV15,once,CATSTGTGMYGYTF,TGTGCCACCAGCACCGGGACAGGGATGTATGGCTACACCTTC
TRBJ2-7,.,TRBV7-9,.,CASSPGGEQYF,TGTGCCAGCAGCCCAGGGGGGGAGCAGTACTTC
TRBJ1-2,TRBD1,TRBV5-6,.,CASSPKGRTGTYGYTF,TGTGCCAGCAGCCCGAAAGGCAGGACAGGGACCTATGGCTACACCTTC
TRBJ2-1,.,TRBV10-2,few,CASGVWANNEQFF,TGCGCCAGCGGGGTTTGGGCCAACAATGAGCAGTTCTTC
TRBJ2-3,.,TRBV5-6,.,CASSDLGDTQYF,TGTGCCAGCAGCGATTTGGGCGATACGCAGTATTTT
TRBJ1-1,.,TRBV15,.,CATRRRGNTEAFF,TGTGCCACCAGGCGCCGGGGGAACACTGAAGCTTTCTTT
TRBJ2-7,.,TRBV7-9,.,CASSSQDRTYEQYF,TGTGCCAGCAGCTCCCAAGACAGAACTTACGAGCAGTACTTC
TRBJ1-2,.,TRBV9,.,CASSVEAVYGYTF,TGTGCCAGCAGCGTAGAGGCAGTCTATGGCTACACCTTC
TRBJ2-5,TRBD1,TRBV29-1,.,CSVEGGQGPRETQYF,TGCAGCGTTGAAGGTGGACAGGGACCCCGGGAGACCCAGTACTTC
TRBJ2-1,TRBD2,TRBV7-9,.,CATLNTRGLGRDEQFF,TGTGCCACCCTAAACACCCGGGGTCTCGGGAGGGATGAGCAGTTCTTC
TRBJ1-1,.,TRBV27,once,CASSLPGQNTEAFF,TGTGCCAGCAGTTTGCCGGGACAGAACACTGAAGCTTTCTTT
TRBJ2-1,.,TRBV9,once,CASSAEGEEQFF,TGTGCCAGCAGCGCGGAGGGGGAGGAGCAGTTCTTC
TRBJ2-7,.,TRBV19,.,CASSIVPKASEQYF,TGTGCCAGTAGTATAGTCCCTAAAGCCTCCGAGCAGTACTTC
TRBJ1-1,.,TRBV6-6,few,CASSPEGGNTEAFF,TGTGCCAGCAGCCCCGAGGGGGGGAACACTGAAGCTTTCTTT
TRBJ2-7,TRBD1,TRBV19,.,CASSITGGGSYEQYF,TGTGCCAGTAGTATCACAGGGGGCGGGAGCTACGAGCAGTACTTC
TRBJ2-3,TRBD2,TRBV18,.,CASSPYTSGGTDTQYF,TGTGCCAGCTCACCCTATACTAGCGGGGGTACAGATACGCAGTATTTT
TRBJ1-1,.,TRBV5-6,.,CASSSPRELPYTEAFF,TGTGCCAGCAGCTCCCCGAGGGAGCTCCCCTACACTGAAGCTTTCTTT
TRBJ1-2,.,TRBV7-6,.,CASSLVSFPGQNLGGGYTF,TGTGCCAGCAGCTTAGTGTCCTTTCCCGGACAGAATCTAGGTGGTGGCTACACCTTC
TRBJ2-7,TRBD2,TRBV7-2,few,CASSLILAGAEQYF,TGTGCCAGCAGCTTAATCCTAGCGGGGGCCGAGCAGTACTTC
TRBJ2-1,TRBD2,TRBV27,.,CASSSLAGAYNEQFF,TGTGCCAGCAGTTCGTTGGCGGGAGCCTACAATGAGCAGTTCTTC
TRBJ1-5,TRBD1,TRBV29-1,.,CSVGLGQGNQPQHF,TGCAGCGTCGGTCTAGGACAGGGGAATCAGCCCCAGCATTTT